A single sample is the source of the 8 T cell receptor beta chains below, sequenced in a study of response to subunit inactivated influenza vaccine. Using its own MiXCR run on the RT-PCR reads, TCRdb lists one record per CDR3 protein. Of some 160,000 distinct CDR3 sequences in the sample, about a tenth were seen once. The input for sequencing was non-naive T cells sorted from PBMCs, taken about 6 weeks after vaccination. These receptors came from a man aged 45-65 years who received an inactivated influenza vaccine.

This clonotype was counted only a few times. This chain connects TRBV14 to TRBJ2-1; possibly TRBD2 for D (6 bases). The CDR3 runs 12 residues. V was pared by 3 bases and J by 9 bases, with 9 bases between. Germline assignment: CDR1 SGHDN and CDR2 FVKESK. CDR3 residues: CASSQQRAEQFF. In DNA form, the CDR3 reads TGTGCCAGCAGCCAGCAGCGGGCTGAGCAGTTCTTC.

There are many counts of this clonotype. The chain joins TRBV20-1 to TRBJ1-2, with D uncertain. This CDR3 has 13 residues. V gave up 6 bases and J gave up 5 bases, with 16 bases separating them. Germline V gene data show CDR1 as DFQATT and CDR2 as SNEGSKA (reference sequence). The CDR3 nucleotides are TGCAGTGCCGGCCGAGGGCGCTTTTATGGCTACACCTTC. It translates to CSAGRGRFYGYTF.

This clonotype has at least ten counts. The V and J genes are TRBV6-4 and TRBJ2-1; TRBD1 agrees at 7 bases. The germline V gene has CDR1 MRHNA and CDR2 SNTAGT. V was pared by 6 bases and J by 10 bases, with 12 bases of the junction left unmatched. This CDR3 is 14 amino acids long. The CDR3 bases are TGTGCCAGCAGCCTAGACACAGGGGTGGACGAGCAGTTCTTC. Residues: CASSLDTGVDEQFF.

This clonotype was detected only a few times. This chain joins TRBV5-1 and TRBJ1-4, with a weak D call TRBD1 (5 bases). V lost 4 bases and J 7 bases, leaving 14 bases between the germline ends. The CDR3 runs to 14 residues. Germline V lookup: CDR1 SGHRS, CDR2 YFSETQ. The CDR3 DNA follows: TGCGCCAGCAGCCGGGACCCAGGAACTGAAAAACTGTTTTTT. Protein product: CASSRDPGTEKLFF. Full variable domain (rest looked up from reference TRBV5-1 and TRBJ1-4): KAGVTQTPRYLIKTRGQQVTLSCSPISGHRSVSWYQQTPGQGLQFLFEYFSETQRNKGNFPGRFSGRQFSNSRSEMNVSTLELGDSALYLCASSRDPGTEKLFFGSGTQLSVL.

The gene calls are TRBV20-1 and TRBJ2-7; TRBD2 aligns across 7 bases. Germline CDR1 is DFQATT and CDR2 is SNEGSKA (reference sequence). The CDR3 contains 15 residues. After removal of 3 bases from V and 2 bases from J, the junction contained 10 bases not matched to a gene. The CDR3 is CSARGGVGSPYEQYF. The CDR3 DNA reads TGCAGTGCTAGGGGGGGGGTCGGATCCCCCTACGAGCAGTACTTC.

The chain couples TRBV2 to TRBJ2-3; D possibly corresponds to TRBD1 (6 bases). Per the germline V gene, CDR1 is SNHLY and CDR2 is FYNNEI. With 2 bases removed from V and 4 bases from J, the gap between germline ends came to 13 bases. The CDR3 runs to 15 residues. DNA of the CDR3: TGTGCCAGCAGTGAATTCAGGGGAAAGGCAGATACGCAGTATTTT. It is translated as CASSEFRGKADTQYF.

This clonotype was found many times. The J gene is TRBJ1-6, the V gene TRBV6-5; D is undetermined. Per germline, CDR1 MNHEY and CDR2 SVGAGI. V was clipped by 0 bases and J by 6 bases, with 12 bases between them. This CDR3 is built from 16 residues. As DNA, the CDR3 is TGTGCCAGCAGTTACTCGAGTCGAGCCGCTAATTCACCCCTCCACTTT. Amino acids: CASSYSSRAANSPLHF.

This clonotype has ten or more counts. The chain links TRBV20-1 to TRBJ2-4, with a possible D match to TRBD1 (6 bases). This CDR3 contains 13 residues. The germline CDR1 and CDR2 sequences are DFQATT and SNEGSKA (reference sequence). V lost 5 bases to trimming and J lost 6 bases, with 14 bases between them. The CDR3 region is CSASQGMSNIQYF. DNA of the CDR3: TGCAGTGCTTCTCAGGGGATGTCAAACATTCAGTACTTC.